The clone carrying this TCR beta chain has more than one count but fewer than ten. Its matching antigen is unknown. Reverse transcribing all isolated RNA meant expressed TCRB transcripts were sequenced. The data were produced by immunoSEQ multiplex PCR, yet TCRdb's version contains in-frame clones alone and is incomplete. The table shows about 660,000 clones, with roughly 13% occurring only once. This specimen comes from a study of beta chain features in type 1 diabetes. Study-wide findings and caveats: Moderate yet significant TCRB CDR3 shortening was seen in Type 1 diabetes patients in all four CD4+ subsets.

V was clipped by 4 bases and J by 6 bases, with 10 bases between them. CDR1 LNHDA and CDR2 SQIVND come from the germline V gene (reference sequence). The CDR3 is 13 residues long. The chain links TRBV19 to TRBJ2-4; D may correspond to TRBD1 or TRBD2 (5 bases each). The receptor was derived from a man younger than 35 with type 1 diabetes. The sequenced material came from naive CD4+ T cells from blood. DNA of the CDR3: TGTGCCAGTAGTACCGGGACGGGAAACATTCAGTACTTC. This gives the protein CASSTGTGNIQYF.